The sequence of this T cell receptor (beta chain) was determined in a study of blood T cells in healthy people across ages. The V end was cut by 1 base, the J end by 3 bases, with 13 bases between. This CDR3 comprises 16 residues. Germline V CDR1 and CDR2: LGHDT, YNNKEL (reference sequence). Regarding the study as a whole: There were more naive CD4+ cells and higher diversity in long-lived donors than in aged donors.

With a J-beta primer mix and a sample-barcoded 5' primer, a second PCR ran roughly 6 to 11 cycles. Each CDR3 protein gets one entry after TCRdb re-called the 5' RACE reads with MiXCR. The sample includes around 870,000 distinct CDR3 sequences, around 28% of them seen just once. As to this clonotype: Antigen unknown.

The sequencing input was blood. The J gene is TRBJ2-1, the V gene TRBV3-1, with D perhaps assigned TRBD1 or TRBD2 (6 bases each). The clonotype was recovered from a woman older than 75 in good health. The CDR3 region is CASSQGSGAFYNEQFF. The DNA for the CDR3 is TGTGCCAGCAGCCAAGGGTCGGGGGCTTTCTACAATGAGCAGTTCTTC.